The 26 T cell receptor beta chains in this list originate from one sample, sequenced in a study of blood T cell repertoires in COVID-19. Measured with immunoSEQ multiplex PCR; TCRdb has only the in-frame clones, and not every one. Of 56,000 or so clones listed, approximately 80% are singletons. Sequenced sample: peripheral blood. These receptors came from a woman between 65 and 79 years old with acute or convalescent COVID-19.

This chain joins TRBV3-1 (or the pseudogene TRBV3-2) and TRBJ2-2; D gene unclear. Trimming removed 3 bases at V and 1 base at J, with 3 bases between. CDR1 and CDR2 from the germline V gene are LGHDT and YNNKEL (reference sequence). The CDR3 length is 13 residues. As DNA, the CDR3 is TGTGCCAGCAGCCATCGGAACACCGGGGAGCTGTTTTTT. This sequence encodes CASSHRNTGELFF.

The CDR3 protein is CASSRRLAGGSYEQYF. In DNA, the CDR3 is TGTGCCAGCAGCCGCCGTCTAGCGGGGGGCTCCTACGAGCAGTACTTC. This sequence joins TRBV3-1 (or the pseudogene TRBV3-2) and TRBJ2-7; TRBD2 matches at 11 bases. The CDR3 spans 16 residues. Germline values: CDR1 LGHDT, CDR2 YNNKEL (reference sequence). V lost 4 bases, J lost 0 bases, and 5 bases stayed unmatched.

This CDR3 reads CASSETGANQPQHF. DNA for the CDR3: TGCGCCAGCAGCGAGACAGGGGCGAACCAGCCCCAGCATTTT. The V and J genes are TRBV5-1 and TRBJ1-5; 8 nucleotides match TRBD1. Trimming cost V 4 bases and J 7 bases; bases outside gene matches: 7. Per germline, CDR1 SGHRS and CDR2 YFSETQ. CDR3 length equals 14 residues.

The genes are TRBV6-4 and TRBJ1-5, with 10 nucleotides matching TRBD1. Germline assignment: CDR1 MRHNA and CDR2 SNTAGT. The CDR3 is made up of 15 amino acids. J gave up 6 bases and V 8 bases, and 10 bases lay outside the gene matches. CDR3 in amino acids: CASAPPGTGAQPQHF. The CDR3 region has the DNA TGTGCCAGCGCCCCACCGGGGACAGGGGCTCAGCCCCAGCATTTT.

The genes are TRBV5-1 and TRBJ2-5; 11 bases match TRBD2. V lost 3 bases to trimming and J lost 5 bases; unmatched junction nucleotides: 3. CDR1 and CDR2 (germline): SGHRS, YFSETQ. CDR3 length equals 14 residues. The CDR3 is CASSSVAGGETQYF. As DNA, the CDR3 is TGCGCCAGCAGCTCGGTAGCGGGAGGGGAGACCCAGTACTTC.

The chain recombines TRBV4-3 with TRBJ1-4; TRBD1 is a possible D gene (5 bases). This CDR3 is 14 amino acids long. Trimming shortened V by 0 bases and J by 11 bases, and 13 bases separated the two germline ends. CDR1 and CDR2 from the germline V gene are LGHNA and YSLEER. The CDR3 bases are TGCGCCAGCAGCCAAGAGGGACTCGAGGGCAAACTGTTTTTT. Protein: CASSQEGLEGKLFF.

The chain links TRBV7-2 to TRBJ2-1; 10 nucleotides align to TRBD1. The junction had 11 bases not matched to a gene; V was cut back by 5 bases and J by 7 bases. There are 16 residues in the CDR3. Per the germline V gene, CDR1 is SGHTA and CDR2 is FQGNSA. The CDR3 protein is CASSTPTGGAENEQFF. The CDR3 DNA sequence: TGTGCCAGCAGCACACCGACAGGGGGCGCAGAAAATGAGCAGTTCTTC. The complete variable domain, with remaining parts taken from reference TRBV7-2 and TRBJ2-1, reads GAGVSQSPSNKVTEKGKDVELRCDPISGHTALYWYRQSLGQGLEFLIYFQGNSAPDKSGLPSDRFSAERTGGSVSTLTIQRTQQEDSAVYLCASSTPTGGAENEQFFGPGTRLTVL.

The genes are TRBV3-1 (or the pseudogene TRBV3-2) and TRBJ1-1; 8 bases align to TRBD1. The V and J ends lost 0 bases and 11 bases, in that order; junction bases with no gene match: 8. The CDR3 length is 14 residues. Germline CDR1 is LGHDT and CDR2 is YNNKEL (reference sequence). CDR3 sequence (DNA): TGTGCCAGCAGCCAAGATCAGGGCACAGGGGGTGCTTTCTTT. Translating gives CASSQDQGTGGAFF.

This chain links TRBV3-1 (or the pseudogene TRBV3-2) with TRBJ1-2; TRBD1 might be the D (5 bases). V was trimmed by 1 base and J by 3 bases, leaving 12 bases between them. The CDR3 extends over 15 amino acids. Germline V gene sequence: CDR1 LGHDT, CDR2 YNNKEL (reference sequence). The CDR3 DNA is TGTGCCAGCAGCCAAGTGGACACCACTTACTATGGCTACACCTTC. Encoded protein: CASSQVDTTYYGYTF.

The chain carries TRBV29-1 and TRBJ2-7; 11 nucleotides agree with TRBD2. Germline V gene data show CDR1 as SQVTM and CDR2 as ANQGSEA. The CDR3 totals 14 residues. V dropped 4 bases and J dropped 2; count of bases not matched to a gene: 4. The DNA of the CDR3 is TGCAGCGTTGTAGGGACTAGCGGAGCCTACGAGCAGTACTTC. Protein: CSVVGTSGAYEQYF.

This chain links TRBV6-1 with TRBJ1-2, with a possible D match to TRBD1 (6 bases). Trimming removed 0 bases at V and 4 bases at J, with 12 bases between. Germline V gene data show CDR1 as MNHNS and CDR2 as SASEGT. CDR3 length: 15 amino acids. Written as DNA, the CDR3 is TGTGCCAGCAGTGAAGCTTCACAGGGCATCTATGGCTACACCTTC. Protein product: CASSEASQGIYGYTF.

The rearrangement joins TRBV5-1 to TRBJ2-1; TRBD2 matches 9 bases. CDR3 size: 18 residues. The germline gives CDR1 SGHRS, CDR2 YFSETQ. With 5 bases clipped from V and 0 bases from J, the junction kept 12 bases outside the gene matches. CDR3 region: CASSFLMSGGSSYNEQFF. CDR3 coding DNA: TGCGCCAGCAGTTTCCTCATGAGCGGGGGGAGCTCCTACAATGAGCAGTTCTTC.

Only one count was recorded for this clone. The CDR3 loop reads CSVEYSWELFF. CDR3 nucleotides: TGCAGCGTTGAATATTCCTGGGAGCTGTTTTTT. The genes are TRBV29-1 and TRBJ2-2; D is uncertain. Between the trimmed V and J ends, which lost 2 bases and 9 bases, there was a span of 7 bases. CDR1 is SQVTM and CDR2 is ANQGSEA in the germline V gene. This CDR3 has 11 residues.

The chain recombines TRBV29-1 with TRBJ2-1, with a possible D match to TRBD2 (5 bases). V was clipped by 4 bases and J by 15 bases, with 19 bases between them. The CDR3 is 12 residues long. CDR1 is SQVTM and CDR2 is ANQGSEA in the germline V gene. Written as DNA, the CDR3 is TGCAGCGTTGTTTTTCCCGGACTGGTTCCGTTCTTC. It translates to CSVVFPGLVPFF.

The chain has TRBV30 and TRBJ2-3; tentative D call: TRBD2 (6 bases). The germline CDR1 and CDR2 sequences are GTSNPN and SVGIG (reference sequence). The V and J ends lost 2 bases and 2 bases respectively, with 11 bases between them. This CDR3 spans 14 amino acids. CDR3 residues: CAWSPGLVTDTQYF. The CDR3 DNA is TGTGCCTGGAGTCCGGGACTCGTCACAGATACGCAGTATTTT.

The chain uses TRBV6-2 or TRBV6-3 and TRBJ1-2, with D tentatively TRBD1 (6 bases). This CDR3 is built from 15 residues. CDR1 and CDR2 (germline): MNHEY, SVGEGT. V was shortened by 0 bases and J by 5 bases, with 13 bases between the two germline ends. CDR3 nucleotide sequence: TGTGCCAGCAGTTACTCGCCAGGGGATAGGTATGGCTACACCTTC. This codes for CASSYSPGDRYGYTF.

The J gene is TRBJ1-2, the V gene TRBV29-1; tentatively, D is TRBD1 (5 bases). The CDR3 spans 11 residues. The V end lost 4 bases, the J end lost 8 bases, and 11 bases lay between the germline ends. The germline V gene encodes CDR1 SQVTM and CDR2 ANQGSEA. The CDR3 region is CSVVRGRGYTF. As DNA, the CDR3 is TGCAGCGTTGTAAGGGGCAGGGGCTACACCTTC. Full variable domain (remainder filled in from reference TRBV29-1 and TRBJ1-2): SAVISQKPSRDICQRGTSLTIQCQVDSQVTMMFWYRQQPGQSLTLIATANQGSEATYESGFVIDKFPISRPNLTFSTLTVSNMSPEDSSIYLCSVVRGRGYTFGSGTRLTVV.

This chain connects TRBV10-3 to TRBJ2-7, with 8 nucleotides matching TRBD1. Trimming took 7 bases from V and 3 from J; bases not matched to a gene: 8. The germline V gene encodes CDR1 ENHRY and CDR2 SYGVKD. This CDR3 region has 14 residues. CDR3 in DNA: TGTGCCATCAAGGGGACAGGTTCCCTCTACGAGCAGTACTTC. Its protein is CAIKGTGSLYEQYF.

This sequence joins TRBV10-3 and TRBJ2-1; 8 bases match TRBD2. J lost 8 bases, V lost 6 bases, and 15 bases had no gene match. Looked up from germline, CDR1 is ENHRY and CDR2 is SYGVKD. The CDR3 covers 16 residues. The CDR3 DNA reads TGTGCCATCAGCGTGGGGGAAGCGGGGGCGGGGGATGAGCAGTTCTTC. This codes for CAISVGEAGAGDEQFF.

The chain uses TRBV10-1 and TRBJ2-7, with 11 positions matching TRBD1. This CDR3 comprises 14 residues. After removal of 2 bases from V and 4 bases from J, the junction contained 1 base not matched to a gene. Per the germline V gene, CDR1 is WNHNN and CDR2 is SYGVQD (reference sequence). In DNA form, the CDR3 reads TGCGCCAGCAGTGAGGGGACAGGGGGGTACGAGCAGTACTTC. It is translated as CASSEGTGGYEQYF.

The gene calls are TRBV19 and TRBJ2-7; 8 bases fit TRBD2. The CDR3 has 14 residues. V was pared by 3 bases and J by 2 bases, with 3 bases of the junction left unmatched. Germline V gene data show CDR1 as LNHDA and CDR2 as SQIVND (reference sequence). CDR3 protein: CASSIGRGAYEQYF. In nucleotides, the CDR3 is TGTGCCAGTAGTATCGGGCGGGGGGCCTACGAGCAGTACTTC. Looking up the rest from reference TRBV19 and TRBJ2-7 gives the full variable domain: DGGITQSPKYLFRKEGQNVTLSCEQNLNHDAMYWYRQDPGQGLRLIYYSQIVNDFQKGDIAEGYSVSREKKESFPLTVTSAQKNPTAFYLCASSIGRGAYEQYFGPGTRLTVT.

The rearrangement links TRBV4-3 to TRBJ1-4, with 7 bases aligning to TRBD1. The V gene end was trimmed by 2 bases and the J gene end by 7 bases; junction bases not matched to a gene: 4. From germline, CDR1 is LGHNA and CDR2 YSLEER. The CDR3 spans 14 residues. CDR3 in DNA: TGCGCCAGCAGCCAACTTGACAGGGCTGAAAAACTGTTTTTT. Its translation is CASSQLDRAEKLFF.

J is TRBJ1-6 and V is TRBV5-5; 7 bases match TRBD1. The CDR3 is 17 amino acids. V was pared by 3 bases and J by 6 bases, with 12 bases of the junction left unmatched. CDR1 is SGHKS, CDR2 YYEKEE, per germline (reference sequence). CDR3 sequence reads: CASSYRFGGDSNSPLHF. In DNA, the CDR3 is TGTGCCAGCAGCTACCGGTTCGGGGGGGACAGTAATTCACCCCTCCACTTT. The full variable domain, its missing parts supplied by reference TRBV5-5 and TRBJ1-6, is DAGVTQSPTHLIKTRGQQVTLRCSPISGHKSVSWYQQVLGQGPQFIFQYYEKEERGRGNFPDRFSARQFPNYSSELNVNALLLGDSALYLCASSYRFGGDSNSPLHFGNGTRLTVT.

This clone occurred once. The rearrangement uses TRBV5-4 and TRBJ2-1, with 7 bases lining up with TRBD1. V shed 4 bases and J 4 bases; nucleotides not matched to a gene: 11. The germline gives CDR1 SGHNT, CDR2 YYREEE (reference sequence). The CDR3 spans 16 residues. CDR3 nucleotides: TGTGCCAGCAGCCGAGCACAGGGGCATGGATACAATGAGCAGTTCTTC. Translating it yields CASSRAQGHGYNEQFF.

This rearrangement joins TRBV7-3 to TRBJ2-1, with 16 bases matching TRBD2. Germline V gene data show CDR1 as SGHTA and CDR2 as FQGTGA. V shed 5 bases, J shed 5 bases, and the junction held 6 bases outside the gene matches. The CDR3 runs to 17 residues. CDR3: CASSPGTSGGANNEQFF. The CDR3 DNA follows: TGTGCCAGCAGCCCTGGGACTAGCGGGGGGGCGAACAATGAGCAGTTCTTC.

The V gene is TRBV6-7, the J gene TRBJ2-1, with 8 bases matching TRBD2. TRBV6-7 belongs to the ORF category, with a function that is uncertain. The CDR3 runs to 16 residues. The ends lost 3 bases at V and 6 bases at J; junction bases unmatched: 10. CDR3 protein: CASSYPPAGAGNEQFF. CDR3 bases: TGTGCCAGCAGTTATCCCCCAGCGGGGGCCGGCAATGAGCAGTTCTTC.